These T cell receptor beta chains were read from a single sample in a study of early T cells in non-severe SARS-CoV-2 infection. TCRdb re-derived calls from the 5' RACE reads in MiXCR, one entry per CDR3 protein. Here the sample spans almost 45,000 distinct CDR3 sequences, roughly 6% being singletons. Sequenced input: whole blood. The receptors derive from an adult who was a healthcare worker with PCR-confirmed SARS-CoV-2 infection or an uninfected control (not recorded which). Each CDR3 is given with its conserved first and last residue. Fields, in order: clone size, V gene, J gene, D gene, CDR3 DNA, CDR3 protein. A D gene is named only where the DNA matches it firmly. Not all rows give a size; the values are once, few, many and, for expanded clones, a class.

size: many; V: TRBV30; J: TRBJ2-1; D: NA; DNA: TGTGCCTGGAGTTTACGGGAAGCTTGGGATGAGCAGTTCTTC; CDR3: CAWSLREAWDEQFF
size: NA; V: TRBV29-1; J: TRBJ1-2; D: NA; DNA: TGCAGCGTTGCCCCCAGGATGAGCTATGGCTACACCTTC; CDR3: CSVAPRMSYGYTF
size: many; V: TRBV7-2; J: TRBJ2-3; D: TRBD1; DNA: TGTGCCAGCAGTCAGGACAGGACTGGCACAGATACGCAGTATTTT; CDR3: CASSQDRTGTDTQYF
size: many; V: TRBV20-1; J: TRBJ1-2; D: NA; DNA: TGCAGTGCTAGGGCGGGGCTCTCCTACACCTTC; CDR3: CSARAGLSYTF
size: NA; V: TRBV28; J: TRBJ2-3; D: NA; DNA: TGTGCCAGCAGTTCACAGGGGAGGGCAGATACGCAGTATTTT; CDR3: CASSSQGRADTQYF
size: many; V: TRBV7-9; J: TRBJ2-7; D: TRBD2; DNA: TGTGCCAGCACCCTAGCGGGAGACTACGAGCAGTACTTC; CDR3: CASTLAGDYEQYF
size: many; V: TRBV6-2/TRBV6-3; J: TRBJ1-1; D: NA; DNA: TGTGCCAGCAGTTACCATCCCCCAGGGCTGAACACTGAAGCTTTCTTT; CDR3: CASSYHPPGLNTEAFF
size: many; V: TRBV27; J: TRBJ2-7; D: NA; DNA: TGTGCCAGCAGTTACCGGGACGGCCTGGACGAGCAGTACTTC; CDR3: CASSYRDGLDEQYF
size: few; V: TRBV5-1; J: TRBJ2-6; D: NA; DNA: TGCGCCAGCGGGGGGACCACCGCAGGGGCCAACGTCCTGACTTTC; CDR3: CASGGTTAGANVLTF
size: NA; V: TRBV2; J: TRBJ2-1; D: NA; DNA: TGTGTCAGCAAATGGACACCCAATGAGCAGTTCTTC; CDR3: CVSKWTPNEQFF
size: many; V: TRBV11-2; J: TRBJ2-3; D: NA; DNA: TGTGCCAGCAGCTCCTCTTCCACAGATACGCAGTATTTT; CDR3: CASSSSSTDTQYF
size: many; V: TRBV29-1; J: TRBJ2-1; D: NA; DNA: TGCAGCGTTGCTGGGAGATCCTACAATGAGCAGTTCTTC; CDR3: CSVAGRSYNEQFF
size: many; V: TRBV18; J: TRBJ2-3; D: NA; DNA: TGTGCCAGCTCACTCGGGTCAGATACGCAGTATTTT; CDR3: CASSLGSDTQYF
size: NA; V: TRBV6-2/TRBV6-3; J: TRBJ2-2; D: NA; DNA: TGTGCCAGCAGTGAGGGCCTTGGGGAGCTGTTTTTT; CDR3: CASSEGLGELFF
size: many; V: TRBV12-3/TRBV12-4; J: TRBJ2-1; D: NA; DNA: TGTGCCAGCAGTCGAAGGGGGGCCTACAATGAGCAGTTCTTC; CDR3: CASSRRGAYNEQFF
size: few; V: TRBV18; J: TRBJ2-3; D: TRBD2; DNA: TGTGCCAGCTGTATACTAGCGGAAAAGAGCACAGATACGCAGTATTTT; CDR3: CASCILAEKSTDTQYF
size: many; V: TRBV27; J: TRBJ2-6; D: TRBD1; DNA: TGTGCCAGCAGTTTATTCGGGACAGGACCTTCTGGGGCCAACGTCCTGACTTTC; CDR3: CASSLFGTGPSGANVLTF
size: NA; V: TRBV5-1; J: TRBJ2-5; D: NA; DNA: TGCGCCAGCAGCTTGGAGCGAGCGGAGACCCAGTACTTC; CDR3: CASSLERAETQYF
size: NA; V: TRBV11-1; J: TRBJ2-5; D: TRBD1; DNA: TGTGCCAGCAGCTGGGACAGCAACCTCCAAGAGACCCAGTACTTC; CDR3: CASSWDSNLQETQYF
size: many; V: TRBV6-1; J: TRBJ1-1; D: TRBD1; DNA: TGTGCCAGCAGATTGGGACAGGGGACGAACACTGAAGCTTTCTTT; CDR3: CASRLGQGTNTEAFF
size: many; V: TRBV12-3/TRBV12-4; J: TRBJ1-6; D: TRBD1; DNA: TGTGCCAGCAGTTTCCGACAGGGTGATTCACCCCTCCACTTT; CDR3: CASSFRQGDSPLHF
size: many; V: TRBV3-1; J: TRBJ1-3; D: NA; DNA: TGTGCCAGCAGGCCTGCCGGGCAGACGAACTCTGGAAACACCATATATTTT; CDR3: CASRPAGQTNSGNTIYF
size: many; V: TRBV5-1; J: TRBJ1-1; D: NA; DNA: TGCGCCAGCAGCTTGGCGGGACCACAAACGAACACTGAAGCTTTCTTT; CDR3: CASSLAGPQTNTEAFF
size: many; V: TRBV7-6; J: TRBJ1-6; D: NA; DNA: TGTGCCAGCAGCCAGGGATTGGGTTCACCCCTCCACTTT; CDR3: CASSQGLGSPLHF
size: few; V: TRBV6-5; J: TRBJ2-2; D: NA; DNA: TGTGCCAGCAGTTATCAAGTAATCACCGGGGAGCTGTTTTTT; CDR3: CASSYQVITGELFF
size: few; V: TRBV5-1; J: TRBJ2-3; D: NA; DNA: TGCGCCAGCAGCCCGGGACATGGTACAGATACGCAGTATTTT; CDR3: CASSPGHGTDTQYF
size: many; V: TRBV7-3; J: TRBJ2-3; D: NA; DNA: TGTGCCAGCAGCATAACGGGGGCCGGCACAGATACGCAGTATTTT; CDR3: CASSITGAGTDTQYF
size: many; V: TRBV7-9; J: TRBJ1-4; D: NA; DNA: TGTGCCAGCAGTTATACAGGGAGCGGTGAAAAACTGTTTTTT; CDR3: CASSYTGSGEKLFF
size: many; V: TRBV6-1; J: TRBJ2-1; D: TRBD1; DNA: TGTGCCAGCAGTGAAACCGGGACAGGGGCTGATGAGCAGTTCTTC; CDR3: CASSETGTGADEQFF
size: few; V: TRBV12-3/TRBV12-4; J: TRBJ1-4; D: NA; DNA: TGTGCCAGCAGTTCAGGGGCTTCTAATGAAAAACTGTTTTTT; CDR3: CASSSGASNEKLFF
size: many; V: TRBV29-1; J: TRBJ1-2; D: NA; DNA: TGCAGCGTTGCCCAGAATCTTAACTATGGCTACACCTTC; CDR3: CSVAQNLNYGYTF
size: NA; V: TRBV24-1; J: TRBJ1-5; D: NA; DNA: TGTGCCACCAGTGTGTGGAATAGCAATCAGCCCCAGCATTTT; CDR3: CATSVWNSNQPQHF
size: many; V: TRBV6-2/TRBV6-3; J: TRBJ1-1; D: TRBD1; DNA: TGTGCCAGCAGGAACTCACAGGGGCGAAACAGTGAAGCTTTCTTT; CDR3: CASRNSQGRNSEAFF
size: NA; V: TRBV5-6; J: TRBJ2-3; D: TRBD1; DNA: TGTGCCAGCAGCTCGACAGGGGGCACAGATACGCAGTATTTT; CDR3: CASSSTGGTDTQYF
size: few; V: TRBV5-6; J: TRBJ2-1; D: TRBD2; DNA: TGTGCCAGCAGCTTGGGTGTTAGCGGGGTTCCCAATGAGCAGTTCTTC; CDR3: CASSLGVSGVPNEQFF
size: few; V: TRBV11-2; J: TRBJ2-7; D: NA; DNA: TGTGCCAGCAGCTTAACCGGAGGGGGGCTCTACGAGCAGTACTTC; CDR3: CASSLTGGGLYEQYF
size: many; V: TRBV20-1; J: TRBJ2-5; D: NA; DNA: TGCAGTGCTAGACAGACGAGCGGGCAAGAGACCCAGTACTTC; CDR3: CSARQTSGQETQYF
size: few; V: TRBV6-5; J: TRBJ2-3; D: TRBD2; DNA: TGTGCCAGCACCCTTTATGCGACTAGCGGGGGCACAGATACGCAGTATTTT; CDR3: CASTLYATSGGTDTQYF
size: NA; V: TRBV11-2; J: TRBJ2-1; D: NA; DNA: TGTGCCAGCAGCTTAGAGGTCTTCCTCTCCTACAATGAGCAGTTCTTC; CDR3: CASSLEVFLSYNEQFF
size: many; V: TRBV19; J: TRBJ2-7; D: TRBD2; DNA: TGTGCCAGTAGTCCGCGACTAGCGGGGGGCCCCCAAAACTACGAGCAGTACTTC; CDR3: CASSPRLAGGPQNYEQYF
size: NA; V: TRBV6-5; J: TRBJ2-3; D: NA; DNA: TGTGCCAGCAGTTACCAGAGGGGTTACGGCACAGATACGCAGTATTTT; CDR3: CASSYQRGYGTDTQYF
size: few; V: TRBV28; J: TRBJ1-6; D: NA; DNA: TGTGCCAGCAGCTACCCGGACAGTCGGGGGTCACCCCTCCACTTT; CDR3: CASSYPDSRGSPLHF
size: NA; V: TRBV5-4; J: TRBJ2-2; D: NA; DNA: TGTGCCAGCAGCTTGCGGGGAATGAGCACCGGGGAGCTGTTTTTT; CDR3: CASSLRGMSTGELFF
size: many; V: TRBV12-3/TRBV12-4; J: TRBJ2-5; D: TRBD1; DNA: TGTGCCAGCAGTTTATCCGGGACAGCACAAGAGACCCAGTACTTC; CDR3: CASSLSGTAQETQYF
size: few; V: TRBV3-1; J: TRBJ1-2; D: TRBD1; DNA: TGTGCCAGCAGTCGTACAGGGGGCGCGAGCTATGGCTACACCTTC; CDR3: CASSRTGGASYGYTF
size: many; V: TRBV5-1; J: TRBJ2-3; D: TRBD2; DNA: TGCGCCAGCAGCCCGAGACTAGCGGATCGCACAGATACGCAGTATTTT; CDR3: CASSPRLADRTDTQYF
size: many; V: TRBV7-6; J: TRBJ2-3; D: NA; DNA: TGTGCCAGCAGCTTGATGGGGTTCACAGATACGCAGTATTTT; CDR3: CASSLMGFTDTQYF
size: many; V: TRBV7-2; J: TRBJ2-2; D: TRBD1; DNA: TGTGCCAGCAGCCCCGGGACAGGGAGGTACACCGGGGAGCTGTTTTTT; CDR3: CASSPGTGRYTGELFF
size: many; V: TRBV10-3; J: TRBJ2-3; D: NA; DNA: TGTGCCATCAGTGAGTCGGTGGGAATTGGGACAGATACGCAGTATTTT; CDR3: CAISESVGIGTDTQYF